This entry lists 14 T cell receptor beta chains sequenced from one sample in a study of cytomegalovirus exposure and HLA in healthy donors. Vbeta (60) and Jbeta (13) primers were used in the PCR. The assay was immunoSEQ multiplex PCR, and TCRdb's table has in-frame clones only and misses some. The sample shows roughly 130,000 clones, over 75% of them seen only once. Sample: PBMCs. These receptors were collected from a man aged 25-40 years in good health and CMV-seronegative.

V is TRBV10-2 and J is TRBJ2-5; D ambiguous. Germline CDR1 is WSHSY and CDR2 is SAAADI. The CDR3 is made up of 12 amino acids. Trimming removed 2 bases at V and 5 bases at J, with 6 bases between. The CDR3 DNA reads as TGCGCCAGCAGTGAGACTGAGGAGACCCAGTACTTC. Protein sequence: CASSETEETQYF.

The V call is TRBV29-1, the J call TRBJ1-2; TRBD1 matches 11 bases. Germline V gene data show CDR1 as SQVTM and CDR2 as ANQGSEA. V was pared by 6 bases and J by 4 bases, with 16 bases of the junction left unmatched. The CDR3 loop spans 17 amino acids. DNA of the CDR3: TGCAGCGTCCCAACCTCGGGACAGGGGGTAGTCGGCTATGGCTACACCTTC. Protein product: CSVPTSGQGVVGYGYTF. Together with reference TRBV29-1 and TRBJ1-2, the CDR3 gives the full variable domain: SAVISQKPSRDICQRGTSLTIQCQVDSQVTMMFWYRQQPGQSLTLIATANQGSEATYESGFVIDKFPISRPNLTFSTLTVSNMSPEDSSIYLCSVPTSGQGVVGYGYTFGSGTRLTVV.

Written as DNA, the CDR3 is TGTGCCAGCAGCTGGGGACAGATGAACACTGAAGCTTTCTTT. It yields the protein CASSWGQMNTEAFF. The chain employs TRBV11-2 and TRBJ1-1; 7 bases agree with TRBD1. Germline-derived CDR1 and CDR2 are SGHAT and FQNNGV. Trimming removed 4 bases from V and 0 bases from J; junction bases left unmatched: 2. The CDR3 is 14 residues long.

V gene TRBV4-1 combines with J gene TRBJ2-1; TRBD1 is a possible D gene (6 bases). The ends were cut back, 1 base at V and 5 bases at J, with 12 bases in the middle. Germline values: CDR1 MGHRA, CDR2 YSYEKL. The CDR3 is 15 amino acids. CDR3 DNA sequence: TGCGCCAGCAGCCAAGTCGGACAGATAGACAATGAGCAGTTCTTC. The encoded protein is CASSQVGQIDNEQFF.

The V call is TRBV5-1, the J call TRBJ2-7; the D is unclear. Trimming took 4 bases from V and 0 from J, leaving 11 bases between them. CDR3 length: 14 residues. Per the germline V gene, CDR1 is SGHRS and CDR2 is YFSETQ. CDR3 DNA: TGCGCCAGCAGCAGAGGTCAAAGCTCCTACGAGCAGTACTTC. Residues: CASSRGQSSYEQYF. Full variable domain (missing parts from reference TRBV5-1 and TRBJ2-7): KAGVTQTPRYLIKTRGQQVTLSCSPISGHRSVSWYQQTPGQGLQFLFEYFSETQRNKGNFPGRFSGRQFSNSRSEMNVSTLELGDSALYLCASSRGQSSYEQYFGPGTRLTVT.

V gene TRBV27 combines with J gene TRBJ2-7; 10 bases align to TRBD2. With V trimmed by 2 bases and J by 4 bases, 5 bases remained unmatched. The CDR3 is made up of 15 amino acids. Germline V gene sequence: CDR1 MNHEY, CDR2 SMNVEV (reference sequence). CDR3 DNA sequence: TGTGCCAGCAGTTTAAGTACTAGCGGGACTTACGAGCAGTACTTC. Its protein product is CASSLSTSGTYEQYF.

The chain employs TRBV4-2 and TRBJ2-1, with 9 bases lining up with TRBD2. V was pared by 3 bases and J by 9 bases, with 6 bases of the junction left unmatched. This CDR3 has 14 residues. From germline, CDR1 is LGHNA and CDR2 YNFKEQ. CDR3 sequence (DNA): TGTGCCAGCAGCCAGGGTCGTAGCGGGGGTGAGCAGTTCTTC. Translation: CASSQGRSGGEQFF.

The rearrangement links TRBV2 to TRBJ2-7; a weak D match, TRBD2 (5 bases). The length of the CDR3 is 12 residues. Per germline, CDR1 SNHLY and CDR2 FYNNEI. V was shortened by 6 bases and J by 7 bases, with 13 bases between the two germline ends. CDR3 amino acids: CASSPTSWEQYF. Written as DNA, the CDR3 is TGTGCCAGCAGCCCTACTAGTTGGGAGCAGTACTTC.

The chain combines TRBV6-5 with TRBJ2-7, with D possibly matching TRBD1 (5 bases). Per the germline V gene, CDR1 is MNHEY and CDR2 is SVGAGI. With 5 bases removed from V and 2 bases from J, the gap between germline ends came to 16 bases. The CDR3 consists of 15 residues. CDR3 region: CASSAQGMVPYEQYF. CDR3 nucleotides: TGTGCCAGCAGTGCTCAGGGCATGGTCCCCTACGAGCAGTACTTC.

In its sample, this clone was seen once. This chain connects TRBV19 to TRBJ1-2, with a weak D call TRBD1 (5 bases). Deletions cut 6 bases from V and 4 bases from J, with 15 bases between. This CDR3 spans 14 amino acids. Germline V lookup: CDR1 LNHDA, CDR2 SQIVND (reference sequence). Here the CDR3 DNA reads TGTGCCAGTAGAAGTATAGGGAGGGGCTATGGCTACACCTTC. Translation: CASRSIGRGYGYTF.

The genes are TRBV5-5 and TRBJ1-6; 8 bases map to TRBD1. CDR1 is SGHKS, CDR2 YYEKEE, per germline (reference sequence). The V segment lost 0 bases and the J segment 11 bases; nucleotides outside the gene matches: 4. There are 14 residues in the CDR3. CDR3 nucleotide sequence: TGTGCCAGCAGCTTGGCACAGGGGGATCCACCCCTCCACTTT. This gives the protein CASSLAQGDPPLHF.

The chain has TRBV29-1 and TRBJ1-2; the D gene is possibly TRBD1 (6 bases). Trimming shortened V by 5 bases and J by 5 bases, and 21 bases separated the two germline ends. The CDR3 is 15 amino acids. CDR1 is SQVTM, CDR2 ANQGSEA, per germline. This CDR3 reads CSVRQDSYSPYGYTF. CDR3 bases: TGCAGCGTTCGACAGGACAGCTATTCACCTTATGGCTACACCTTC.

The chain is built from TRBV28 and TRBJ1-5; possible D gene TRBD1, 5 bases. Germline CDR1 MDHEN, CDR2 SYDVKM. This CDR3 spans 14 amino acids. V gave up 3 bases and J gave up 7 bases, with 13 bases separating them. CDR3 sequence: CASSFMAGRQPQHF. DNA of the CDR3: TGTGCCAGCAGTTTTATGGCAGGGCGGCAGCCCCAGCATTTT.

This chain connects TRBV30 to TRBJ1-1; unclear D gene. There are 11 residues in the CDR3. Germline loops: CDR1 GTSNPN, CDR2 SVGIG (reference sequence). V dropped 3 bases and J dropped 7 bases, with 9 bases sitting between them. The CDR3 nucleotides are TGTGCCTGGAGCCCGGGAAGTGAAGCTTTCTTT. This encodes CAWSPGSEAFF.